Each of the 28 T cell receptor beta chains below was sequenced from the same sample in a study of T-cell reconstitution after alpha-beta-depleted transplantation in children (dated by TCRdb to 2016 to 2017). Sample treatment or condition, as interpreted from the label and publication: allogeneic hematopoietic cell transplantation with graft depleted of TCRalphabeta T cells and CD19 B cells. The library was generated by PCR. TCRdb lists the instrument as Illumina HiSeq 2500. TCR library preparation used molecular barcoding, with unique molecular identifiers applied to normalize quantification of the TCRbeta repertoire. TCRdb itself trimmed the public reads at Q25 with fastp, ran MiXCR and retained productive beta chains. Rows are combined by CDR3 protein, so each entry shows the most common genes and DNA. The sample table holds some 200,000 distinct CDR3 sequences, of which approximately 8% were seen once. Of the sample, 35% falls within the top ten clones.

This material consisted of PBMCs, mostly from graft donor cells, taken 360 days after TCRalphabeta/CD19-depleted stem cell transplant. These receptors all stem from a male patient aged 2 to 9 who had a stem cell transplant for acute myeloid leukemia, so the T cells may come from the graft donor.

This clonotype was counted between two and nine times. The rearrangement joins TRBV7-9 to TRBJ1-1; no firm D call. Trimming shortened V by 1 base and J by 7 bases, and 7 bases separated the two germline ends. Per germline, CDR1 SEHNR and CDR2 FQNEAQ (reference sequence). The CDR3 consists of 12 residues. The DNA for the CDR3 is TGTGCCAGCAGCTTAGGGGCAGGTGAAGCTTTCTTT. Translated: CASSLGAGEAFF.

This clonotype was observed a handful of times. This sequence joins TRBV5-1 and TRBJ2-7; D may be TRBD1 or TRBD2 (5 bases each). V lost 1 base and J lost 2, with 16 bases in between. The germline gives CDR1 SGHRS, CDR2 YFSETQ. The CDR3 has 16 residues. DNA of the CDR3: TGCGCCAGCAGCTTGACCCTCCGGGACGGCGCCTACGAGCAGTACTTC. Translation gives CASSLTLRDGAYEQYF.

This clonotype was counted between two and nine times. The chain carries TRBV12-3 or TRBV12-4 and TRBJ1-5; no reliable D call. V was pared by 3 bases and J by 1 base, with 4 bases between. The CDR3 has 13 amino acids. As DNA, the CDR3 is TGTGCCAGCAGTTTTGAAAGCAATCAGCCCCAGCATTTT. Amino acid sequence: CASSFESNQPQHF.

This clonotype came up many times. The rearrangement uses TRBV20-1 and TRBJ2-3, with 8 bases lining up with TRBD2. CDR1 DFQATT and CDR2 SNEGSKA come from the germline V gene (reference sequence). Trimming at V came to 3 bases and at J to 9 bases, leaving 8 bases not matched to a gene. The CDR3 is 13 amino acids. The CDR3 coding sequence is TGCAGTGCTAGCCTCGCGGGGGGCCAAACGCAGTATTTT. Residues: CSASLAGGQTQYF.

This clonotype was seen only a few times. The chain employs TRBV28 and TRBJ1-2; the D gene is possibly TRBD1 (6 bases). V was trimmed by 5 bases and J by 4 bases, leaving 20 bases between them. The CDR3 is 16 amino acids. Germline V lookup: CDR1 MDHEN, CDR2 SYDVKM. The CDR3 bases are TGTGCCAGCAGTCTCGGCGGGGGGCCACTCCCCTATGGCTACACCTTC. Translated, it gives CASSLGGGPLPYGYTF.

This clonotype was recorded at least ten times. The chain has TRBV6-5 and TRBJ2-1, with D possibly TRBD2 on 5 matching bases. This CDR3 spans 16 amino acids. V lost 0 bases and J lost 4, with 13 bases in between. Germline V CDR1 and CDR2: MNHEY, SVGAGI. In nucleotides, the CDR3 is TGTGCCAGCAGTTACTCGGCGGGCGGCCGATACAATGAGCAGTTCTTC. This sequence encodes CASSYSAGGRYNEQFF.

This chain joins TRBV10-3 and TRBJ2-5, with D perhaps matching TRBD2 (6 bases). Germline CDR1 reads ENHRY; CDR2 reads SYGVKD. The V and J ends lost 0 bases and 4 bases respectively, with 12 bases between them. CDR3 length: 15 residues. The CDR3 region is CAISESGGAPETQYF. The CDR3 coding sequence is TGTGCCATCAGTGAGTCCGGAGGGGCGCCAGAGACCCAGTACTTC.

This clonotype was detected a few times. The CDR3 reads CASSPLRGNTEAFF. The DNA for the CDR3 is TGCGCCAGCAGCCCGCTAAGGGGAAACACTGAAGCTTTCTTT. The J gene is TRBJ1-1, the V gene TRBV5-1, with D tentatively TRBD1 (5 bases). V dropped 4 bases and J dropped 2 bases, with 12 bases sitting between them. The CDR3 totals 14 residues. Germline-derived CDR1 and CDR2 are SGHRS and YFSETQ. Full variable domain (rest looked up from reference TRBV5-1 and TRBJ1-1): KAGVTQTPRYLIKTRGQQVTLSCSPISGHRSVSWYQQTPGQGLQFLFEYFSETQRNKGNFPGRFSGRQFSNSRSEMNVSTLELGDSALYLCASSPLRGNTEAFFGQGTRLTVV.

The table lists this clonotype with many counts. The chain recombines TRBV9 with TRBJ2-1; a possible D gene is TRBD1 (5 bases). This CDR3 contains 13 residues. V lost 7 bases and J lost 9, with 17 bases in between. Germline V gives CDR1 SGDLS, CDR2 YYNGEE. CDR3 DNA: TGTGCCAGCCGAAAGCAGGGTTGTAGTGAGCAGTTCTTC. Protein sequence: CASRKQGCSEQFF. The full variable domain, in which reference TRBV9 and TRBJ2-1 provide the parts outside the CDR3, is DSGVTQTPKHLITATGQRVTLRCSPRSGDLSVYWYQQSLDQGLQFLIQYYNGEERAKGNILERFSAQQFPDLHSELNLSSLELGDSALYFCASRKQGCSEQFFGPGTRLTVL.

This clonotype was observed a handful of times. The chain employs TRBV20-1 and TRBJ2-5, with D perhaps given as TRBD1 or TRBD2 (6 bases each). V was trimmed by 2 bases and J by 4 bases, leaving 14 bases between them. The CDR3 has 14 residues. In germline, CDR1 is DFQATT, CDR2 SNEGSKA (reference sequence). Written as DNA, the CDR3 is TGCAGTGCTAGAAAGGGGGGCAGGGCAGAGACCCAGTACTTC. Translated: CSARKGGRAETQYF.

The sample holds many counts of this clonotype. This chain joins TRBV5-1 and TRBJ2-2; D gene uncertain. Trimming removed 5 bases from V and 0 bases from J, with 11 bases in between. In germline, CDR1 is SGHRS, CDR2 YFSETQ. This CDR3 is 15 amino acids long. The CDR3: CASSGVLTNTGELFF. CDR3 DNA sequence: TGCGCCAGCAGTGGCGTTCTTACGAACACCGGGGAGCTGTTTTTT.

The chain uses TRBV5-6 and TRBJ2-7; D tentatively reads TRBD1 or TRBD2 (5 bases each). The CDR3 extends over 15 amino acids. Trimming left V 3 bases short and J 2 bases short, with 15 bases between. The germline V gene has CDR1 SGHDT and CDR2 YYEEEE. The CDR3 spells CASSSPGRPTYEQYV. The CDR3 region has the DNA TGTGCCAGCAGCTCCCCGGGACGTCCAACCTACGAGCAGTACGTC.

This clonotype has a count of ten or more. This sequence joins TRBV5-1 and TRBJ2-3, with D perhaps assigned TRBD1 or TRBD2 (5 bases each). The germline gives CDR1 SGHRS, CDR2 YFSETQ. The length of the CDR3 is 16 residues. V dropped 4 bases and J dropped 5 bases, with 20 bases sitting between them. This chain's CDR3 is CASSRRDLASLDTQYF. In nucleotides, the CDR3 is TGCGCCAGCAGCCGCCGGGACCTAGCCAGCCTAGATACGCAGTATTTT.

The table lists this clonotype with many counts. The V gene is TRBV6-2 or TRBV6-3, the J gene TRBJ2-7; D may be TRBD2 (5 bases). Deletions cut 2 bases from V and 2 bases from J, with 7 bases between. The CDR3 contains 13 residues. Per germline, CDR1 MNHEY and CDR2 SVGEGT. CDR3 nucleotide sequence: TGTGCCAGCAGTTACGGACTTCCCTACGAGCAGTACGTC. Its protein product is CASSYGLPYEQYV.

This clonotype has just a few counts. The rearrangement uses TRBV3-1 and TRBJ2-3, with 12 bases lining up with TRBD2. Trimming removed 1 base from V and 4 bases from J; junction bases left unmatched: 6. This CDR3 comprises 17 residues. Germline-derived CDR1 and CDR2 are LGHDT and YNNKEL (reference sequence). CDR3 in DNA: TGTGCCAGCAGCCAAGGGACCGGGACTAGCGGGTCAGATACGCAGTATTTT. Translation: CASSQGTGTSGSDTQYF.

Ten or more counts support this clonotype. The rearrangement links TRBV2 to TRBJ2-5, with a tentative D call TRBD2 (6 bases). The CDR3 extends over 12 amino acids. The V end lost 8 bases, the J end lost 3 bases, and 10 bases lay between the germline ends. The germline V gene has CDR1 SNHLY and CDR2 FYNNEI. The CDR3 bases are TGTGCCAGCGAAGCTAGCGAAGAGACCCAGTACTTC. It yields the protein CASEASEETQYF.

This chain connects TRBV5-1 to TRBJ2-1, with 7 bases that match TRBD2. The CDR3 has 17 residues. CDR1 is SGHRS, CDR2 YFSETQ, per germline. V shed 1 base and J 0 bases; nucleotides not matched to a gene: 7. The CDR3 spells CASSLISGESSYNEQFF. CDR3 DNA sequence: TGCGCCAGCAGCTTGATAAGCGGGGAAAGCTCCTACAATGAGCAGTTCTTC.

The chain recombines TRBV20-1 with TRBJ2-1; 13 positions agree with TRBD2. The CDR3 runs 14 residues. Germline CDR1 and CDR2: DFQATT and SNEGSKA (reference sequence). V lost 6 bases and J lost 7; bases outside the gene matches: 6. CDR3 nucleotide sequence: TGCAGTGCCTCGACTAGCGGGAGGCAAAATGAGCAGTTCTTC. As protein: CSASTSGRQNEQFF.

The chain joins TRBV2 to TRBJ1-2; D might be TRBD1 (5 bases). The CDR3 extends over 14 amino acids. Trimming left V 3 bases short and J 4 bases short, with 12 bases between. Germline CDR1 reads SNHLY; CDR2 reads FYNNEI. The DNA for the CDR3 is TGTGCCAGCAGTGACCACCAAGGGGTCTATGGCTACACCTTC. This sequence encodes CASSDHQGVYGYTF.

The chain has TRBV19 and TRBJ1-1; unclear D gene. V lost 4 bases and J lost 5, with 20 bases in between. Germline CDR1 and CDR2: LNHDA and SQIVND (reference sequence). The CDR3 is made up of 16 amino acids. CDR3 in DNA: TGTGCCAGTAGTAGAGTTGGCGGAGCGATGGGGACTGAAGCTTTCTTT. It encodes CASSRVGGAMGTEAFF.

This clonotype was found a few times. This sequence joins TRBV6-6 and TRBJ2-7; 8 bases fit TRBD2. V lost 3 bases, J lost 3 bases, and 1 base stayed unmatched. The CDR3 covers 13 residues. Looked up from germline, CDR1 is MNHNY and CDR2 is SVGAGI (reference sequence). CDR3 in DNA: TGTGCCAGCAGTTATGGGACTAGCTACGAGCAGTACTTC. Protein: CASSYGTSYEQYF.

This clonotype was recorded many times. V is TRBV4-3 and J is TRBJ2-1; D might be TRBD2 (6 bases). The CDR3 totals 14 residues. The V gene's germline CDR1 is LGHNA and CDR2 YSLEER. The germline V and J ends were trimmed by 5 bases and 1 base, with 9 bases remaining between them. The CDR3 region is CASSSGLSYNEQFF. CDR3 sequence (DNA): TGCGCCAGCAGCTCGGGACTTTCCTACAATGAGCAGTTCTTC.

This clonotype was detected only a few times. V gene TRBV12-3 or TRBV12-4 combines with J gene TRBJ2-5; the D call may be TRBD1 or TRBD2 (6 bases each). V shed 4 bases and J shed 7 bases, with 16 bases lying between them. The CDR3 consists of 14 residues. CDR3 sequence reads: CASSSLRGPRTQYF. The CDR3 nucleotides read TGTGCCAGCAGTTCCCTACGGGGGCCTCGGACCCAGTACTTC.

This clonotype was found a few times. The chain recombines TRBV29-1 with TRBJ1-4; maybe TRBD1 (5 bases). V lost 0 bases and J lost 4, with 15 bases in between. The CDR3 runs 16 residues. From germline, CDR1 is SQVTM and CDR2 ANQGSEA. This CDR3 reads CSVEDPGGADNEKLFF. The DNA for the CDR3 is TGCAGCGTTGAAGATCCCGGGGGTGCGGATAATGAAAAACTGTTTTTT.

At least ten counts were recorded for this clonotype. The chain is built from TRBV12-3 or TRBV12-4 and TRBJ2-1, with 8 bases matching TRBD1. V lost 2 bases, J lost 6 bases, and 3 bases stayed unmatched. The CDR3 sequence is 14 residues long. The CDR3 DNA sequence: TGTGCCAGCAGTTTACACAGGGGGGCCAATGAGCAGTTCTTC. Its translation is CASSLHRGANEQFF.

This clonotype was observed a few times. CDR3 DNA sequence: TGTGCCTGGAGTGTAAGCAATGAGCAGTTCTTC. Protein product: CAWSVSNEQFF. The rearrangement uses TRBV30 and TRBJ2-1; D remains unclear. Germline CDR1 is GTSNPN and CDR2 is SVGIG (reference sequence). The CDR3 has 11 residues. V was cut by 0 bases and J by 6 bases, with 3 bases left in between.

This clonotype was counted between two and nine times. This chain connects TRBV10-3 to TRBJ1-5; 7 bases fit TRBD1. The CDR3 has 13 amino acids. Germline lookup yields CDR1 ENHRY and CDR2 SYGVKD. V shed 4 bases, J shed 7 bases, and the junction held 4 bases outside the gene matches. The CDR3 is CAISGTGVQPQHF. CDR3 nucleotides: TGTGCCATCAGTGGCACAGGGGTCCAGCCCCAGCATTTT.

This clonotype was counted at least ten times. This chain links TRBV10-3 with TRBJ2-1; the D gene could be TRBD1 or TRBD2 (6 bases each). V shed 2 bases and J shed 2 bases, with 28 bases lying between them. Germline V lookup: CDR1 ENHRY, CDR2 SYGVKD. The CDR3 is 21 amino acids. Here the CDR3 DNA reads TGTGCCATCAGTGAGATTAAGGAGGGCGCAGGGGCGTTTTGGCCCTACAATGAGCAGTTCTTC. Translating it yields CAISEIKEGAGAFWPYNEQFF.